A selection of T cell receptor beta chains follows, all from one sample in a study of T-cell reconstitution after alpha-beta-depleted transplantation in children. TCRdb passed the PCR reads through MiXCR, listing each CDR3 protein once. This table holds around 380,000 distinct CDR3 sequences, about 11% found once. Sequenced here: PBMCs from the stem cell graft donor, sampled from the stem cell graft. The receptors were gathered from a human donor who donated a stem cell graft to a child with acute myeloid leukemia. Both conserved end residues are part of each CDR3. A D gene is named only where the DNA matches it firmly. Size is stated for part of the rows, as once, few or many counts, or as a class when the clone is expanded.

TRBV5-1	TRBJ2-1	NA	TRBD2	CASSSGLAHYNEQFF	TGCGCCAGCAGCTCGGGACTAGCGCATTACAATGAGCAGTTCTTC
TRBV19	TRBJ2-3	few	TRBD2	CASSSLAGAVTDTQYF	TGTGCCAGTAGTTCCCTAGCGGGCGCGGTCACAGATACGCAGTATTTT
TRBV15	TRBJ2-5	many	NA	CATSRDRLPRETQYF	TGTGCCACCAGCAGAGATCGGCTTCCCCGAGAGACCCAGTACTTC
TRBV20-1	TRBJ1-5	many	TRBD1	CSAQTGRVNQPQHF	TGCAGTGCGCAGACAGGGAGGGTCAATCAGCCCCAGCATTTT
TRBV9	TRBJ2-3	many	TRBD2	CASSLSGGAVDTQYF	TGTGCCAGCAGCTTGAGCGGGGGGGCGGTAGATACGCAGTATTTT
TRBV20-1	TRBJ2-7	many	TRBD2	CSARLAALSSYEQYF	TGCAGTGCGAGACTAGCGGCGCTCAGCTCCTACGAGCAGTACTTC
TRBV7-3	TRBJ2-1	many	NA	CASSSGGTSYNEQFF	TGTGCCAGCAGCTCGGGCGGGACCTCTTACAATGAGCAGTTCTTC
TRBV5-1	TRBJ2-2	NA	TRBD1	CASSSGTANAGELFF	TGCGCCAGCAGCTCCGGGACAGCGAACGCCGGGGAGCTGTTTTTT
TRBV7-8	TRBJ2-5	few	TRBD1	CASSLGRQGPLETQYF	TGTGCCAGCAGCTTAGGCCGACAGGGGCCCCTGGAGACCCAGTACTTC
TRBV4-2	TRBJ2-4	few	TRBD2	CASSQAGTSGGAAYIQYF	TGTGCCAGCAGCCAAGCCGGGACTAGCGGGGGGGCCGCATACATTCAGTACTTC
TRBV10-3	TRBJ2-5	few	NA	CAISVREGETQYF	TGTGCCATCAGTGTCAGGGAAGGAGAGACCCAGTACTTC
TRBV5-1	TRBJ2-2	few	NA	CASSLSVSNTGELFF	TGCGCCAGCAGCTTGTCCGTCTCGAACACCGGGGAGCTGTTTTTT
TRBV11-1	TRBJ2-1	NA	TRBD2	CASSSRIGEGPQWNEQFF	TGTGCCAGCAGCTCCAGGATTGGGGAGGGACCCCAGTGGAATGAGCAGTTCTTC
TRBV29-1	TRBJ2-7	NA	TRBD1	CSVVRDRVNEQYF	TGCAGCGTTGTTCGGGACAGGGTAAACGAGCAGTACTTC
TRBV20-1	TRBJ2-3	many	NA	CSATGTAGVGTQYF	TGCAGTGCTACCGGGACCGCCGGGGTCGGTACGCAGTATTTT
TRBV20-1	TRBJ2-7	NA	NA	CSARADLYEQYF	TGCAGTGCTAGGGCCGATCTCTACGAGCAGTACTTC
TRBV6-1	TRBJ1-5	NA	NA	CASSDDQGDGNQPQHF	TGTGCCAGCAGTGACGACCAGGGAGACGGCAATCAGCCCCAGCATTTT
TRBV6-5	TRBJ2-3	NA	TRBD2	CASSTRLAHTQYF	TGTGCCAGCAGTACCCGACTAGCACATACGCAGTATTTT
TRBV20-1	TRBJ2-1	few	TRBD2	CSATGLAGTYNEQFF	TGCAGTGCAACGGGACTAGCGGGAACCTACAATGAGCAGTTCTTC
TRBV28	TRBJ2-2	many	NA	CASSLWGTGELFF	TGTGCCAGCAGTTTGTGGGGAACCGGGGAGCTGTTTTTT
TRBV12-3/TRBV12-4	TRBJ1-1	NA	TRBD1	CASSLTGTGEAFF	TGTGCCAGCAGTTTAACAGGGACAGGGGAAGCTTTCTTT
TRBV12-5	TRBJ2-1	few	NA	CASGSRAGEQFF	TGTGCTAGTGGTTCGCGGGCGGGTGAGCAGTTCTTC
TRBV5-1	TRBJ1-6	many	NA	CASSLEGTLNSPLHF	TGCGCCAGCAGCTTGGAAGGGACACTTAATTCACCCCTCCACTTT
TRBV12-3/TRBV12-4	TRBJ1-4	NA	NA	CAICFRTHPPWANEKLFF	TGTGCCATCTGTTTTAGGACCCATCCCCCGTGGGCTAATGAAAAACTGTTTTTT
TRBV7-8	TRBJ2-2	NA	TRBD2	CASVRREARPGELFF	TGTGCCAGCGTGAGGCGGGAGGCCCGACCCGGTGAGCTGTTTTTT
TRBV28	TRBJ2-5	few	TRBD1	CASSFPGQGSQETQYF	TGTGCCAGCAGTTTCCCAGGACAGGGGTCCCAAGAGACCCAGTACTTC
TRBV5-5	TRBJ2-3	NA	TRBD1	CASSPAQGASRDTQYF	TGTGCCAGCAGTCCGGCACAGGGGGCGTCTAGAGATACGCAGTATTTT
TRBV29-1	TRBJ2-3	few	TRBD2	CSVPGTSGTDTQYF	TGCAGCGTTCCCGGGACTAGCGGCACAGATACGCAGTATTTT
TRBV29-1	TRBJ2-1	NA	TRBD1	CSVEAPGTGNNEQFF	TGCAGCGTTGAAGCCCCCGGGACAGGGAACAATGAGCAGTTCTTC
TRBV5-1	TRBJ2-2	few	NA	CASSFGGPNTGELFF	TGCGCCAGCAGCTTCGGGGGCCCGAACACCGGGGAGCTGTTTTTT
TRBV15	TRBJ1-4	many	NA	CATSRVRQFNEKLFF	TGTGCCACCAGCAGAGTACGACAGTTTAATGAAAAACTGTTTTTT
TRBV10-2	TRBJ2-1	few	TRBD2	CASSDPSGTSGMIVYEQFF	TGCGCCAGCAGTGATCCTTCCGGGACTAGCGGGATGATTGTATATGAGCAGTTCTTC
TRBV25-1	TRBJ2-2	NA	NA	CASRMPNTGELFF	TGTGCCAGCCGAATGCCTAACACCGGGGAGCTGTTTTTT
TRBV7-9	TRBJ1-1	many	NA	CASSLDLDIEAFF	TGTGCCAGCAGCTTGGATTTGGACATCGAAGCTTTCTTT
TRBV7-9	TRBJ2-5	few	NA	CASSLVEEETQYF	TGTGCCAGCAGCTTAGTGGAAGAAGAGACCCAGTACTTC
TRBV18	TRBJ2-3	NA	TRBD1	CASSPGQGRLGGTDTQYF	TGTGCCAGCTCTCCAGGACAGGGGCGGCTCGGGGGCACAGATACGCAGTATTTT
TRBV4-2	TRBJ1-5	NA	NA	CASSQVTGEQPQHF	TGTGCCAGCAGCCAAGTCACGGGAGAACAGCCCCAGCATTTT
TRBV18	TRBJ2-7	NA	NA	CASSPLSWTAASYEQYF	TGTGCCAGCTCACCACTTTCATGGACAGCTGCGTCCTACGAGCAGTACTTC
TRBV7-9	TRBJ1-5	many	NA	CASSLYWDSDQPQHF	TGTGCCAGCAGCCTTTACTGGGATTCGGATCAGCCCCAGCATTTT
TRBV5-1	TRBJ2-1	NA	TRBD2	CASSSTSATSNEQFF	TGCGCCAGCAGCTCCACTAGCGCCACGTCCAATGAGCAGTTCTTC
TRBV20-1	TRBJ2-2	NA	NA	CSARDGLTDTGELFF	TGCAGTGCTAGAGATGGACTAACCGACACCGGGGAGCTGTTTTTT
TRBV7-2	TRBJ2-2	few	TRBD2	CASSLAPSGRIGELFF	TGTGCCAGCAGCTTAGCTCCTAGCGGGAGAATCGGGGAGCTGTTTTTT
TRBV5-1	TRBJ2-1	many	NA	CASSLAGNSYNEQFF	TGCGCCAGCAGCTTGGCAGGCAACTCCTACAATGAGCAGTTCTTC
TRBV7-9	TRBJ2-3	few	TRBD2	CASSQGTSGRSTDTQYF	TGTGCCAGCAGCCAAGGGACTAGCGGGCGAAGCACAGATACGCAGTATTTT
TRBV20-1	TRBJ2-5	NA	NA	CSARSGTDQETQYF	TGCAGTGCTAGAAGCGGGACAGACCAAGAGACCCAGTACTTC
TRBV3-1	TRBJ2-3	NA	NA	CASSYGLTDTQYF	TGTGCCAGCAGTTACGGTCTCACAGATACGCAGTATTTT
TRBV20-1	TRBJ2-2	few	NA	CSARNNGRPNTGELFF	TGCAGTGCTAGAAACAATGGCAGACCAAACACCGGGGAGCTGTTTTTT
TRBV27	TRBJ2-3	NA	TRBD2	CASSFEGRGGDTQYF	TGTGCCAGCAGTTTTGAAGGACGGGGGGGAGATACGCAGTATTTT
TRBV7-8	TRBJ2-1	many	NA	CASSPNRGASEQFF	TGTGCCAGCAGCCCTAATCGGGGGGCGAGTGAGCAGTTCTTC
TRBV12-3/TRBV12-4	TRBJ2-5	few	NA	CASSQNSVETQYF	TGTGCCAGCAGTCAGAATAGTGTAGAGACCCAGTACTTC
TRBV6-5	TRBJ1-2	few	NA	CASSYRGPAGYTF	TGTGCCAGCAGTTACCGTGGGCCGGCTGGCTACACCTTC
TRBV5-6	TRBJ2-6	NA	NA	CASSWGVPGAGANVLTF	TGTGCCAGCAGCTGGGGGGTTCCAGGGGCTGGGGCCAACGTCCTGACTTTC
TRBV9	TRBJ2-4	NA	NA	CASSVGTVSENIQYF	TGTGCCAGCAGCGTAGGGACAGTCTCGGAAAACATTCAGTACTTC
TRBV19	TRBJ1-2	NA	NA	CASSIVSAANYGYTF	TGTGCCAGTAGTATAGTTTCGGCAGCTAACTATGGCTACACCTTC
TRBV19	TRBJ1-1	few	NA	CASSMKMGANTEAFF	TGTGCCAGTAGTATGAAGATGGGGGCTAACACTGAAGCTTTCTTT
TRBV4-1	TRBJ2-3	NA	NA	CASSQRSQTDTQYF	TGCGCCAGCAGCCAACGGTCTCAAACAGATACGCAGTATTTT
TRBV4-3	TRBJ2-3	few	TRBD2	CASSQVWAGVPTDTQYF	TGCGCCAGCAGCCAAGTTTGGGCGGGAGTGCCCACAGATACGCAGTATTTT